Shown below are 17 T cell receptor beta chains from a single sample sequenced in a study of blood T cell repertoires in COVID-19. Clones were sequenced by immunoSEQ multiplex PCR, and TCRdb holds only the in-frame ones, with some missing. The sample holds approximately 250,000 clones, around nine tenths seen once. Sequencing used peripheral blood. These receptors came from a man in his forties with active or convalescent COVID-19.

The sample holds one count of this clone. The chain employs TRBV10-3 and TRBJ1-2; TRBD1 is a possible D gene (6 bases). Germline V gene lookup returns CDR1 ENHRY and CDR2 SYGVKD. The CDR3 spans 13 residues. Trimming cost V 7 bases and J 2 bases, with 11 bases left between them. The CDR3 protein is CAITRGQNYGYTF. CDR3 sequence (DNA): TGTGCCATCACCCGTGGACAGAACTATGGCTACACCTTC.

This clone appeared once. V and J are TRBV7-2 and TRBJ2-1; 7 bases map to TRBD2. Unmatched junction bases numbered 4, after V lost 2 bases and J lost 0 bases. The germline V gene has CDR1 SGHTA and CDR2 FQGNSA. The CDR3 is 16 amino acids. The CDR3: CASSLMGTTSYNEQFF. The CDR3 bases are TGTGCCAGCAGCTTAATGGGGACTACCTCCTACAATGAGCAGTTCTTC.

The genes are TRBV30 and TRBJ1-5; D is ambiguous. V shed 0 bases and J shed 5 bases, with 20 bases lying between them. The length of the CDR3 is 17 residues. Germline CDR1 GTSNPN, CDR2 SVGIG (reference sequence). CDR3 sequence (DNA): TGTGCCTGGAGTGTACCTCAGGTAGGAGGTGAGGATCAGCCCCAGCATTTT. Translating gives CAWSVPQVGGEDQPQHF.

There are a few counts of this clone. This chain uses TRBV28 with TRBJ1-3; a weak D match, TRBD1 (6 bases). The length of the CDR3 is 14 residues. From germline, CDR1 is MDHEN and CDR2 SYDVKM. The V and J ends lost 8 bases and 2 bases respectively, with 13 bases between them. DNA for the CDR3: TGTGCCAGCTATACAGGGCATACTGGAAACACCATATATTTT. Translation gives CASYTGHTGNTIYF.

The chain couples TRBV28 to TRBJ2-6, with 8 bases matching TRBD1. This CDR3 comprises 18 residues. Germline values: CDR1 MDHEN, CDR2 SYDVKM. The V gene end was trimmed by 4 bases and the J gene end by 1 base; junction bases not matched to a gene: 9. The CDR3 region is CASSSTPGQDSGANVLTF. The CDR3 DNA is TGTGCCAGCAGTTCTACACCGGGACAGGATTCTGGGGCCAACGTCCTGACTTTC.

The V gene is TRBV6-5, the J gene TRBJ2-5; 9 bases are shared with TRBD2. Per germline, CDR1 MNHEY and CDR2 SVGAGI. The CDR3 has 15 residues. With V trimmed by 4 bases and J by 2 bases, 5 bases remained unmatched. The CDR3 spells CASSLTSGYQETQYF. The CDR3 DNA reads TGTGCCAGCAGTTTAACTAGCGGGTATCAAGAGACCCAGTACTTC.

The gene calls are TRBV2 and TRBJ1-2; D possibly corresponds to TRBD1 (6 bases). Trimming cost V 0 bases and J 5 bases, with 13 bases left between them. The CDR3 contains 15 residues. Germline lookup yields CDR1 SNHLY and CDR2 FYNNEI. CDR3 residues: CASSEAGRGRYGYTF. DNA of the CDR3: TGTGCCAGCAGTGAAGCGGGCAGGGGAAGATATGGCTACACCTTC.

The chain combines TRBV11-2 with TRBJ2-1, with TRBD2 identical over 8 bases. The germline gives CDR1 SGHAT, CDR2 FQNNGV. The CDR3 runs to 16 residues. J lost 6 bases, V lost 5 bases, and 12 bases had no gene match. The CDR3 here is CASSPGREAWANEQFF. Written as DNA, the CDR3 is TGTGCCAGCAGCCCGGGGCGGGAGGCTTGGGCCAATGAGCAGTTCTTC.

About this clone itself: The sample has other DNA sequences that encode this CDR3 too. This rearrangement joins TRBV5-1 to TRBJ1-4; 11 nucleotides agree with TRBD1. The CDR3 sequence is 15 residues long. V shed 0 bases and J 7 bases; nucleotides not matched to a gene: 2. The germline V gene encodes CDR1 SGHRS and CDR2 YFSETQ. The CDR3 DNA reads as TGCGCCAGCAGCTTGGCCGGGACAGGGGGTGAAAAACTGTTTTTT. Protein product: CASSLAGTGGEKLFF.

CDR3 coding DNA: TGTGCCAGCAGCGTAAGCACAGGGGGCGTAGATACGCAGTATTTT. Translated: CASSVSTGGVDTQYF. The rearrangement joins TRBV9 to TRBJ2-3; 9 bases line up with TRBD1. The CDR3 sequence is 15 residues long. CDR1 is SGDLS and CDR2 is YYNGEE in the germline V gene. After removal of 1 base from V and 5 bases from J, the junction contained 5 bases not matched to a gene.

This clone was observed a handful of times. This chain uses TRBV9 with TRBJ1-4, with D maybe TRBD1 (5 bases). CDR1 SGDLS and CDR2 YYNGEE come from the germline V gene. The CDR3 spans 12 residues. V was cut by 3 bases and J by 11 bases, with 11 bases left in between. The CDR3 DNA follows: TGTGCCAGCAGCGCAGAGGGGAGGAAACTGTTTTTT. It yields the protein CASSAEGRKLFF.

This clone has a single count. V and J are TRBV19 and TRBJ2-1, with D possibly being TRBD1 (5 bases). Germline V lookup: CDR1 LNHDA, CDR2 SQIVND (reference sequence). The CDR3 contains 15 residues. Trimming took off 6 bases at V and 2 bases at J, with 14 bases between the two ends. The CDR3 protein is CASSLRVSPYNEQFF. The CDR3, as DNA: TGTGCCAGTAGCCTCAGGGTGAGCCCCTACAATGAGCAGTTCTTC. Filled out from reference TRBV19 and TRBJ2-1, the complete variable domain reads DGGITQSPKYLFRKEGQNVTLSCEQNLNHDAMYWYRQDPGQGLRLIYYSQIVNDFQKGDIAEGYSVSREKKESFPLTVTSAQKNPTAFYLCASSLRVSPYNEQFFGPGTRLTVL.

The rearrangement links TRBV9 to TRBJ2-7, with a weak D call TRBD2 (5 bases). V was trimmed by 2 bases and J by 0 bases, leaving 9 bases between them. The CDR3 is 14 residues long. Germline CDR1 SGDLS, CDR2 YYNGEE. The CDR3 nucleotides read TGTGCCAGCAGCGTTTCGAGGGTCTCCTACGAGCAGTACTTC. Amino acid sequence: CASSVSRVSYEQYF.

The chain recombines TRBV7-6 with TRBJ1-5; D possibly corresponds to TRBD1 (6 bases). V shed 6 bases and J shed 5 bases, with 17 bases lying between them. CDR3 length: 15 residues. The V gene's germline CDR1 is SGHVS and CDR2 FNYEAQ. CDR3: CASSQISGVDQPQHF. CDR3 DNA sequence: TGTGCCAGCAGTCAGATTTCAGGGGTCGATCAGCCCCAGCATTTT.

The CDR3 region is CASSLVLETGNTGELFF. CDR3 DNA: TGTGCCAGCAGCTTAGTACTCGAGACAGGGAACACCGGGGAGCTGTTTTTT. This chain uses TRBV11-2 with TRBJ2-2; the D gene is possibly TRBD1 (6 bases). The germline V and J ends were trimmed by 1 base and 1 base, with 13 bases remaining between them. This CDR3 region has 17 residues. The germline CDR1 and CDR2 sequences are SGHAT and FQNNGV.

CDR3 loop: CASSPESLVVTEAFF. The DNA of the CDR3 is TGTGCCAGCAGCCCAGAAAGCCTCGTTGTGACTGAAGCTTTCTTT. The rearrangement links TRBV3-1 (or the pseudogene TRBV3-2) to TRBJ1-1; D is unresolved. The V and J ends lost 4 bases and 5 bases respectively, with 17 bases between them. CDR1 is LGHDT, CDR2 YNNKEL, per germline (reference sequence). This CDR3 comprises 15 residues.

The chain uses TRBV5-6 and TRBJ1-6, with 7 bases matching TRBD1. The germline gives CDR1 SGHDT, CDR2 YYEEEE. The junction had 4 bases not matched to a gene; V was cut back by 4 bases and J by 6 bases. The CDR3 is 14 amino acids. As DNA, the CDR3 is TGTGCCAGCAGCCTGGGACAGCCTAATTCACCCCTCCACTTT. This gives the protein CASSLGQPNSPLHF.